Listed below are T cell receptor beta chains from one sample, sequenced in a study of CD8 T cells in Susac syndrome. TCRdb independently ran MiXCR on the immunoSEQ multiplex PCR reads; one entry per CDR3 protein. The repertoire holds some 100,000 distinct CDR3 sequences, with around 92% as singletons. The sequenced sample was CD8+ T cells from PBMCs. The receptor set was obtained from a human donor in good health. The CDR3 runs from the conserved cysteine through the conserved F or W. A D gene is named only where the DNA matches it firmly. Not all rows give a size; the values are once, few, many and, for expanded clones, a class.

V	D	J	size	length	CDR3	DNA
TRBV7-2	TRBD2	TRBJ2-2	NA	17	CASSLLLAGGTTGELFF	TGTGCCAGCAGCTTACTCCTGGCGGGAGGTACCACCGGGGAGCTGTTTTTT
TRBV29-1	TRBD2	TRBJ2-7	NA	14	CSAIRGLDRYEQYF	TGCAGCGCCATAAGGGGACTAGATCGGTACGAGCAGTACTTC
TRBV12-3/TRBV12-4	TRBD1	TRBJ2-7	NA	14	CASSLGQRDYEQYF	TGTGCCAGCAGTTTGGGACAGAGAGACTACGAGCAGTACTTC
TRBV5-4	NA	TRBJ2-1	NA	12	CASSRTVDEQFF	TGTGCCAGCAGCCGGACGGTCGATGAGCAGTTCTTC
TRBV20-1	TRBD2	TRBJ2-1	few	16	CSAKTLAGVSYNEQFF	TGCAGTGCTAAAACCTTAGCGGGAGTAAGCTACAATGAGCAGTTCTTC
TRBV3-1	NA	TRBJ2-1	NA	15	CASGQVGFSYNEQFF	TGTGCCAGCGGCCAAGTCGGGTTCTCCTACAATGAGCAGTTCTTC
TRBV29-1	NA	TRBJ1-5	once	12	CSVREGNQPQHF	TGCAGCGTTAGGGAAGGAAATCAGCCCCAGCATTTT
TRBV7-7	NA	TRBJ2-7	NA	13	CASSLGEANEQYF	TGTGCCAGCAGCCTCGGCGAGGCGAACGAGCAGTACTTC
TRBV7-2	NA	TRBJ1-1	NA	15	CASSLLPRQITEAFF	TGTGCCAGCAGCTTACTTCCGAGGCAGATCACTGAAGCTTTCTTT
TRBV29-1	NA	TRBJ2-3	NA	15	CSVEVPSGLRDTQYF	TGCAGCGTTGAAGTTCCCTCCGGGCTCCGAGATACGCAGTATTTT
TRBV9	NA	TRBJ1-4	once	15	CASSVGSQYTEKLFF	TGTGCCAGCAGCGTAGGAAGCCAGTATACTGAAAAACTGTTTTTT
TRBV27	NA	TRBJ2-1	NA	15	CASRIEGLSYNEQFF	TGTGCCAGCAGAATCGAGGGTCTCTCCTACAATGAGCAGTTCTTC
TRBV30	NA	TRBJ1-2	NA	12	CAWQGVDYGYTF	TGTGCCTGGCAGGGAGTTGACTATGGCTACACCTTC
TRBV10-3	NA	TRBJ2-3	NA	15	CAISESGGIADTQYF	TGTGCCATCAGTGAGTCAGGCGGGATCGCAGATACGCAGTATTTT
TRBV20-1	NA	TRBJ1-1	NA	13	CSANGIMNTEAFF	TGCAGTGCTAACGGGATAATGAACACTGAAGCTTTCTTT
TRBV6-6	NA	TRBJ1-2	NA	16	CASTPSPRQAGYGYTF	TGTGCCAGCACCCCAAGCCCGCGACAGGCGGGCTATGGCTACACCTTC
TRBV6-5	TRBD2	TRBJ2-1	NA	19	CASSYSNGVLTGGDNEQFF	TGTGCCAGCAGTTACTCGAATGGGGTATTGACGGGAGGGGATAATGAGCAGTTCTTC
TRBV7-9	NA	TRBJ2-2	NA	13	CASSSKYTGELFF	TGTGCCAGCAGCTCAAAATACACCGGGGAGCTGTTTTTT
TRBV12-3/TRBV12-4	TRBD1	TRBJ1-1	once	14	CASKGGAGSTEAFF	TGTGCCAGCAAAGGGGGCGCCGGGAGCACTGAAGCTTTCTTT
TRBV7-9	NA	TRBJ2-1	NA	12	CAGPGRGDEQFF	TGTGCCGGACCTGGCAGGGGTGATGAGCAGTTCTTC
TRBV20-1	NA	TRBJ2-1	NA	15	CSAVDWQLSYNEQFF	TGCAGTGCTGTGGACTGGCAACTCTCCTACAATGAGCAGTTCTTC
TRBV29-1	NA	TRBJ1-5	NA	14	CSVVVEGVNQPQHF	TGCAGCGTTGTTGTTGAGGGCGTCAATCAGCCCCAGCATTTT
TRBV13	NA	TRBJ2-6	once	17	CASSLDRTVSGANVLTF	TGTGCCAGCAGCTTAGACAGGACAGTCTCTGGGGCCAACGTCCTGACTTTC
TRBV15	NA	TRBJ2-2	NA	18	CATSRDPYRTANTGELFF	TGTGCCACCAGCAGAGATCCATATAGGACCGCGAACACCGGGGAGCTGTTTTTT
TRBV18	NA	TRBJ2-3	NA	15	CASSPPGRAADTQYF	TGTGCCAGCTCACCACCGGGAAGGGCGGCAGATACGCAGTATTTT
TRBV10-3	NA	TRBJ2-5	once	15	CAISERGWGQETQYF	TGTGCCATCAGTGAACGGGGATGGGGACAAGAGACCCAGTACTTC
TRBV3-1	TRBD1	TRBJ1-6	NA	16	CASSQVSDRAGSPLHF	TGTGCCAGCAGCCAAGTGTCAGACAGGGCTGGCTCACCCCTCCACTTT
TRBV7-2	TRBD2	TRBJ2-1	few	16	CASTDGLAGGPAEQFF	TGTGCCAGCACTGATGGATTAGCGGGGGGGCCGGCTGAGCAGTTCTTC
TRBV2	TRBD1	TRBJ1-5	NA	14	CASSPGGNNQPQHF	TGTGCCAGCAGTCCAGGGGGCAACAATCAGCCCCAGCATTTT
TRBV2	TRBD2	TRBJ2-1	NA	14	CASSEDGRIDEQFF	TGTGCCAGCAGTGAAGACGGGAGGATCGATGAGCAGTTCTTC
TRBV18	NA	TRBJ1-1	NA	14	CASSPPLVNTEAFF	TGTGCCAGCTCACCACCGCTAGTGAACACTGAAGCTTTCTTT
TRBV10-3	NA	TRBJ2-7	NA	14	CAISEPGEVYEQYF	TGTGCCATCAGTGAACCAGGGGAAGTCTACGAGCAGTACTTC
TRBV25-1	TRBD1	TRBJ1-2	NA	14	CASIAQGSQNGYTF	TGTGCCAGCATCGCACAGGGGAGTCAGAATGGCTACACCTTC
TRBV28	NA	TRBJ2-7	NA	15	CASSLSELVLYEQYF	TGTGCCAGCAGTTTATCGGAACTAGTCCTCTACGAGCAGTACTTC
TRBV13	NA	TRBJ1-3	once	15	CASSLGRKGGNTIYF	TGTGCCAGCAGCTTAGGGCGGAAGGGCGGAAACACCATATATTTT
TRBV7-2	NA	TRBJ2-7	NA	15	CASSLAPSAAYEQYF	TGTGCCAGCAGCTTAGCCCCTAGCGCCGCCTACGAGCAGTACTTC
TRBV7-2	TRBD1	TRBJ1-1	NA	15	CASSPSTGVNTEAFF	TGTGCCAGCAGCCCAAGTACAGGGGTGAACACTGAAGCTTTCTTT
TRBV2	NA	TRBJ1-3	once	13	CASSGAAGNTIYF	TGTGCCAGCAGTGGGGCAGCTGGAAACACCATATATTTT
TRBV5-4	TRBD2	TRBJ2-3	NA	17	CASSSRASGTSTDTQYF	TGTGCCAGCAGCTCCAGGGCCAGCGGGACTAGCACAGATACGCAGTATTTT
TRBV5-4	TRBD1	TRBJ2-4	NA	15	CASSPGQLPGDIQYF	TGTGCCAGCAGCCCGGGACAGTTACCTGGGGACATTCAGTACTTC
TRBV29-1	NA	TRBJ2-7	NA	13	CSVEAGLPYEQYF	TGCAGCGTTGAGGCCGGGCTGCCCTACGAGCAGTACTTC
TRBV7-9	NA	TRBJ2-1	NA	16	CARKTDADTAYNEQFF	TGTGCCAGAAAAACAGATGCCGACACGGCCTACAATGAGCAGTTCTTC
TRBV20-1	NA	TRBJ1-2	NA	14	CSAGVGGIYYGYTF	TGCAGTGCTGGAGTTGGGGGTATCTACTATGGCTACACCTTC
TRBV20-1	TRBD1	TRBJ2-2	NA	18	CSARELGQGVSNTGELFF	TGCAGTGCTAGAGAGTTAGGACAGGGCGTTTCTAACACCGGGGAGCTGTTTTTT
TRBV27	NA	TRBJ2-2	NA	13	CASSLANTGELFF	TGTGCCAGCAGTTTAGCTAACACCGGGGAGCTGTTTTTT
TRBV30	TRBD1	TRBJ1-1	NA	14	CAWSAGTVNTEAFF	TGTGCCTGGAGTGCCGGGACAGTGAACACTGAAGCTTTCTTT
TRBV27	NA	TRBJ1-4	NA	15	CASSLRASYNEKLFF	TGTGCCAGCAGTTTACGGGCCTCATATAATGAAAAACTGTTTTTT
TRBV28	NA	TRBJ1-5	NA	14	CASKRDNSNQPQHF	TGTGCCAGCAAGCGGGATAATAGCAATCAGCCCCAGCATTTT
TRBV19	NA	TRBJ2-7	NA	13	CASSVGLTYEQYF	TGTGCCAGTAGTGTCGGGCTAACCTACGAGCAGTACTTC